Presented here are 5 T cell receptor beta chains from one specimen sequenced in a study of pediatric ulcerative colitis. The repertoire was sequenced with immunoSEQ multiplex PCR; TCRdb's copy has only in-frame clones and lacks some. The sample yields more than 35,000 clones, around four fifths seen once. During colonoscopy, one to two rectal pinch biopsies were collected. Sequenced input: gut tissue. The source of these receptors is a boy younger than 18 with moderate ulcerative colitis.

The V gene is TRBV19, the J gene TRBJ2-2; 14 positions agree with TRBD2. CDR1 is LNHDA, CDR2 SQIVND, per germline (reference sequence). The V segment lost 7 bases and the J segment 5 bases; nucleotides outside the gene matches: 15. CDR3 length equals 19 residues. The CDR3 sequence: CASNLGTSGSLGGTGELFF. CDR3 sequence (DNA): TGTGCCAGTAACCTCGGGACTAGCGGGAGTCTTGGGGGGACCGGGGAGCTGTTTTTT.

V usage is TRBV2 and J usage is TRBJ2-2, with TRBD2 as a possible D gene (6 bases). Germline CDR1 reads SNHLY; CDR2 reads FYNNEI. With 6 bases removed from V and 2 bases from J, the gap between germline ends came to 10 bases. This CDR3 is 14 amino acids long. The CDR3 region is CASRRDGNTGELFF. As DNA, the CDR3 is TGTGCCAGCAGGCGGGACGGAAACACCGGGGAGCTGTTTTTT. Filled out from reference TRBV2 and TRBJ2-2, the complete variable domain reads EPEVTQTPSHQVTQMGQEVILRCVPISNHLYFYWYRQILGQKVEFLVSFYNNEISEKSEIFDDQFSVERPDGSNFTLKIRSTKLEDSAMYFCASRRDGNTGELFFGEGSRLTVL.

For the CDR3, the DNA is TGTGCCAGCAGCTCAACCCTCGGGACAGAAGCTTTCTTT. It is translated as CASSSTLGTEAFF. The rearrangement joins TRBV7-8 to TRBJ1-1; D may be TRBD1 (6 bases). The CDR3 totals 13 residues. With 4 bases removed from V and 8 bases from J, the gap between germline ends came to 14 bases. Germline CDR1 is SGHVS and CDR2 is FQNEAQ.

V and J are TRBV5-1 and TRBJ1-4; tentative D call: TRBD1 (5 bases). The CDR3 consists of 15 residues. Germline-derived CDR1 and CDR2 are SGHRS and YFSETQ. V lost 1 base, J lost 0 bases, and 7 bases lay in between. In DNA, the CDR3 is TGCGCCAGCAGCTTGTTGGGGGCAACTAATGAAAAACTGTTTTTT. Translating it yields CASSLLGATNEKLFF.

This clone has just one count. DNA of the CDR3: TGTGCCATTAACAGACAGGGGGCCAGCACTGAAGCTTTCTTT. Translated, it gives CAINRQGASTEAFF. This chain uses TRBV10-3 with TRBJ1-1; 10 bases line up with TRBD1. Germline CDR1 reads ENHRY; CDR2 reads SYGVKD. The CDR3 covers 14 residues. V shed 9 bases, J shed 4 bases, and the junction held 8 bases outside the gene matches.